The 24 T cell receptor beta chains reported below all come from one sample, sequenced in a study of identical twins. One entry per CDR3 protein results from TCRdb running MiXCR on the 5' RACE reads. The repertoire holds about 220,000 distinct CDR3 sequences, with around 10% as singletons. The sample consisted of memory (CD45RO+) T cells sorted from blood. The receptors were sampled from a woman under 30 in good health.

This clonotype was seen a few times. The chain employs TRBV2 and TRBJ2-7; weak D call: TRBD2 (6 bases). Germline CDR1 SNHLY, CDR2 FYNNEI. This CDR3 comprises 13 residues. The V and J ends lost 7 bases and 3 bases respectively, with 13 bases between them. CDR3 in amino acids: CASTRDFFYEQYF. In DNA, the CDR3 is TGTGCCAGCACTCGGGACTTCTTCTACGAGCAGTACTTC.

The V gene is TRBV9, the J gene TRBJ2-7; 8 bases match TRBD2. This CDR3 has 14 residues. V lost 0 bases to trimming and J lost 4 bases; unmatched junction nucleotides: 3. Germline CDR1 is SGDLS and CDR2 is YYNGEE. DNA of the CDR3: TGTGCCAGCAGCGTAGGAGTAGCGGGGTACGAGCAGTACTTC. It translates to CASSVGVAGYEQYF.

This clonotype turned up a few times. V gene TRBV7-2 combines with J gene TRBJ2-5, with TRBD1 matching over 9 bases. CDR1 and CDR2 (germline): SGHTA, FQGNSA. The V and J ends lost 1 base and 9 bases, in that order; junction bases with no gene match: 3. The CDR3 totals 13 residues. The CDR3 here is CASSLVTGGAQYF. The CDR3 bases are TGTGCCAGCAGCTTAGTGACAGGGGGGGCCCAGTACTTC. Based on the CDR3 plus reference TRBV7-2 and TRBJ2-5, the full variable domain is GAGVSQSPSNKVTEKGKDVELRCDPISGHTALYWYRQSLGQGLEFLIYFQGNSAPDKSGLPSDRFSAERTGGSVSTLTIQRTQQEDSAVYLCASSLVTGGAQYFGPGTRLLVL.

V gene TRBV27 combines with J gene TRBJ2-3; 8 nucleotides line up with TRBD2. V lost 4 bases to trimming and J lost 7 bases; unmatched junction nucleotides: 10. The germline V gene encodes CDR1 MNHEY and CDR2 SMNVEV (reference sequence). The CDR3 totals 15 residues. CDR3 amino acids: CASSSAGRGANTQYF. DNA of the CDR3: TGTGCCAGCAGTTCAGCGGGGCGGGGGGCGAATACGCAGTATTTT.

This clonotype has a handful of counts. The rearrangement joins TRBV11-2 to TRBJ2-7; D uncertain. Germline CDR1 is SGHAT and CDR2 is FQNNGV. The CDR3 loop spans 14 amino acids. V dropped 4 bases and J dropped 2 bases, with 12 bases sitting between them. The CDR3 sequence: CASSSPSLAYEQYF. Here the CDR3 DNA reads TGTGCCAGCAGCTCCCCGTCCCTAGCCTACGAGCAGTACTTC.

This clonotype was seen only a few times. The chain combines TRBV19 with TRBJ2-1; D remains unclear. Germline assignment: CDR1 LNHDA and CDR2 SQIVND (reference sequence). V was trimmed by 3 bases and J by 4 bases, leaving 10 bases between them. CDR3 length: 14 residues. The CDR3 is CASSIPGSYNEQFF. The CDR3, as DNA: TGTGCCAGTAGTATCCCCGGAAGTTACAATGAGCAGTTCTTC.

There are a few counts of this clonotype. The chain recombines TRBV12-3 or TRBV12-4 with TRBJ2-1; D perhaps matches TRBD1 (7 bases). Between the trimmed V and J ends, which lost 11 bases and 9 bases, there was a span of 26 bases. The CDR3 length is 15 residues. CDR3 nucleotides: TGTGCCGGGGGGAACCGGGACAGATCGCTTGGTGAGCAGTTCTTC. Translation gives CAGGNRDRSLGEQFF.

This clonotype was recorded once. This chain joins TRBV29-1 and TRBJ1-1; TRBD1 might be the D (5 bases). Looked up from germline, CDR1 is SQVTM and CDR2 is ANQGSEA. The germline V and J ends were trimmed by 6 bases and 3 bases, with 17 bases remaining between them. The CDR3 spans 14 residues. As DNA, the CDR3 is TGCAGCGTCGTCGGGGGGACTGGGTACACTGAAGCTTTCTTT. Protein sequence: CSVVGGTGYTEAFF.

This clonotype was found a few times. The chain employs TRBV9 and TRBJ1-1; possible D gene TRBD1, 5 bases. The length of the CDR3 is 14 residues. Looked up from germline, CDR1 is SGDLS and CDR2 is YYNGEE. The V end lost 4 bases, the J end lost 1 base, and 11 bases lay between the germline ends. The CDR3 loop reads CASSPRGGNTEAFF. The CDR3 DNA sequence: TGTGCCAGCAGCCCCCGGGGGGGGAACACTGAAGCTTTCTTT.

This clonotype has a handful of counts. The chain carries TRBV6-1 and TRBJ1-2, with D unclear. The germline gives CDR1 MNHNS, CDR2 SASEGT. This CDR3 has 13 amino acids. With 1 base removed from V and 4 bases from J, the gap between germline ends came to 7 bases. As DNA, the CDR3 is TGTGCCAGCAGTGAAGAGGGCACCTATGGCTACACCTTC. The encoded protein is CASSEEGTYGYTF.

This clonotype was observed a handful of times. This sequence joins TRBV11-2 and TRBJ2-1; TRBD2 aligns across 13 bases. This CDR3 comprises 16 residues. V lost 5 bases, J lost 7 bases, and 8 bases stayed unmatched. CDR1 SGHAT and CDR2 FQNNGV come from the germline V gene. The CDR3 region is CASSTRTSGSVNEQFF. The CDR3 DNA reads TGTGCCAGCAGCACCCGGACTAGCGGGAGTGTTAATGAGCAGTTCTTC.

The J gene is TRBJ2-5, the V gene TRBV11-2; 8 bases map to TRBD2. From germline, CDR1 is SGHAT and CDR2 FQNNGV. J was trimmed by 0 bases and V by 5 bases; bases with no gene match: 14. This CDR3 contains 18 residues. CDR3 DNA: TGTGCCAGCAGCCTCCGGGGGCTGAGCGGGAGTTACCAAGAGACCCAGTACTTC. Protein: CASSLRGLSGSYQETQYF.

The chain joins TRBV3-1 to TRBJ1-2; perhaps TRBD1 as D (5 bases). Germline V gene lookup returns CDR1 LGHDT and CDR2 YNNKEL (reference sequence). V shed 9 bases and J shed 5 bases, with 10 bases lying between them. CDR3 size: 11 residues. Written as DNA, the CDR3 is TGTGCCAGTTCCCGGGGGTATGGCTACACCTTC. Translation gives CASSRGYGYTF.

This clonotype was detected only a few times. J is TRBJ2-3 and V is TRBV6-2 or TRBV6-3; unclear D gene. The CDR3 totals 12 residues. Germline CDR1 and CDR2: MNHEY and SVGEGT. V gave up 5 bases and J gave up 6 bases, with 9 bases separating them. CDR3 sequence: CASSPNGDTQYF. CDR3 bases: TGTGCCAGCAGTCCCAACGGCGATACGCAGTATTTT.

There are a few counts of this clonotype. The rearrangement joins TRBV20-1 to TRBJ2-1, with 15 bases matching TRBD2. Germline V gene sequence: CDR1 DFQATT, CDR2 SNEGSKA (reference sequence). The CDR3 extends over 16 amino acids. V shed 2 bases, J shed 7 bases, and the junction held 6 bases outside the gene matches. CDR3 region: CSARKSGLAGGNEQFF. The CDR3 coding sequence is TGCAGTGCTAGAAAGTCTGGACTAGCGGGGGGGAATGAGCAGTTCTTC.

This clonotype was counted a few times. The chain uses TRBV7-2 and TRBJ1-2, with D uncertain. In germline, CDR1 is SGHTA, CDR2 FQGNSA. Trimming removed 2 bases at V and 8 bases at J, with 15 bases between. The CDR3 runs to 14 residues. CDR3 sequence: CASSLYGPQWGYTF. The CDR3, as DNA: TGTGCCAGCAGCTTATATGGCCCTCAATGGGGCTACACCTTC. Full variable domain (rest looked up from reference TRBV7-2 and TRBJ1-2): GAGVSQSPSNKVTEKGKDVELRCDPISGHTALYWYRQSLGQGLEFLIYFQGNSAPDKSGLPSDRFSAERTGGSVSTLTIQRTQQEDSAVYLCASSLYGPQWGYTFGSGTRLTVV.

This clonotype has ten or more counts. V is TRBV6-1 and J is TRBJ2-7; 12 nucleotides agree with TRBD1. The ends lost 7 bases at V and 4 bases at J; junction bases unmatched: 8. This CDR3 has 15 amino acids. Germline V gene sequence: CDR1 MNHNS, CDR2 SASEGT. The CDR3 sequence: CASNTGTGGMYEQYF. CDR3 in DNA: TGTGCCAGCAATACCGGGACAGGGGGCATGTACGAGCAGTACTTC.

V gene TRBV5-4 combines with J gene TRBJ2-3, with TRBD2 matching 7 bases. Germline V gene lookup returns CDR1 SGHNT and CDR2 YYREEE (reference sequence). J gave up 2 bases and V 2 bases, and 8 bases lay outside the gene matches. The CDR3 is made up of 16 amino acids. The DNA of the CDR3 is TGTGCCAGCAGCTTAGCGTCTAGCGGATACACAGATACGCAGTATTTT. It codes for CASSLASSGYTDTQYF.

This clonotype was seen more than once but under ten times. J is TRBJ2-2 and V is TRBV15; 8 bases are shared with TRBD1. Germline-derived CDR1 and CDR2 are LNHNV and YYDKDF (reference sequence). This CDR3 spans 16 amino acids. V lost 2 bases to trimming and J lost 6 bases; unmatched junction nucleotides: 8. For the CDR3, the DNA is TGTGCCACCAGCAGATACCAGGGACAGGCGGCCGGGGAGCTGTTTTTT. Residues: CATSRYQGQAAGELFF.

A few counts support this clonotype. This chain connects TRBV2 to TRBJ2-7; D might be TRBD2 (6 bases). Germline assignment: CDR1 SNHLY and CDR2 FYNNEI. The CDR3 extends over 14 amino acids. V shed 10 bases and J shed 0 bases, with 16 bases lying between them. The CDR3 region has the DNA TGTGCCACCAGGGTTTCCGGGAGCTCCTACGAGCAGTACTTC. Amino acids: CATRVSGSSYEQYF. The variable domain in full, completed from reference TRBV2 and TRBJ2-7, reads EPEVTQTPSHQVTQMGQEVILRCVPISNHLYFYWYRQILGQKVEFLVSFYNNEISEKSEIFDDQFSVERPDGSNFTLKIRSTKLEDSAMYFCATRVSGSSYEQYFGPGTRLTVT.

The rearrangement uses TRBV10-3 and TRBJ2-1; D is uncertain. Germline V gene data show CDR1 as ENHRY and CDR2 as SYGVKD. V shed 2 bases and J shed 8 bases, with 7 bases lying between them. The CDR3 is 12 amino acids. The CDR3 sequence is CAISEGDYEQFF. In DNA form, the CDR3 reads TGTGCCATCAGTGAGGGTGACTATGAGCAGTTCTTC.

This clonotype was seen a handful of times. The chain carries TRBV4-2 and TRBJ1-4; D remains unclear. The ends were cut back, 4 bases at V and 5 bases at J, with 14 bases in the middle. CDR3 size: 15 residues. CDR1 is LGHNA, CDR2 YNFKEQ, per germline. CDR3 loop: CASSPKKAVNEKLFF. The CDR3 nucleotides are TGTGCCAGCAGCCCAAAAAAGGCCGTAAATGAAAAACTGTTTTTT.

This clonotype occurred a few times. The genes are TRBV6-5 and TRBJ1-2, with TRBD1 as a possible D gene (6 bases). The V gene lost 0 bases and the J gene lost 8 bases, with 13 bases spanning the gap. This CDR3 comprises 14 residues. The V gene's germline CDR1 is MNHEY and CDR2 SVGAGI. The CDR3 loop is CASSYSTQGGGYTF. The CDR3 DNA sequence: TGTGCCAGCAGTTACTCGACACAGGGAGGCGGCTACACCTTC.

This clonotype has only a few counts. The rearrangement links TRBV9 to TRBJ2-2; D not resolved. The CDR3 consists of 16 residues. Looked up from germline, CDR1 is SGDLS and CDR2 is YYNGEE. The V end was cut by 0 bases, the J end by 0 bases, with 9 bases between. The CDR3 sequence is CASSVEAHANTGELFF. Written as DNA, the CDR3 is TGTGCCAGCAGCGTAGAGGCACACGCGAACACCGGGGAGCTGTTTTTT.